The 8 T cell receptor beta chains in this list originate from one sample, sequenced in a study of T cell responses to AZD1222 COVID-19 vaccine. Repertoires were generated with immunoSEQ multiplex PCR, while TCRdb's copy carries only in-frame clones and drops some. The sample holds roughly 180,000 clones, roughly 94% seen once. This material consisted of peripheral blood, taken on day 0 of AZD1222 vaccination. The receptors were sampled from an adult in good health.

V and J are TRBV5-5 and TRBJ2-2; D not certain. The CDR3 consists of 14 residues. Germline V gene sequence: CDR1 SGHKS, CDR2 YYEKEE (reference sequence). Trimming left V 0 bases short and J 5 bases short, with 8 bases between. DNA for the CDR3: TGTGCCAGCAGCTTGGTGAGAATGACCGGGGAGCTGTTTTTT. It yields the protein CASSLVRMTGELFF. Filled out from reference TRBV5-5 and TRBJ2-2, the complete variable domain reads DAGVTQSPTHLIKTRGQQVTLRCSPISGHKSVSWYQQVLGQGPQFIFQYYEKEERGRGNFPDRFSARQFPNYSSELNVNALLLGDSALYLCASSLVRMTGELFFGEGSRLTVL.

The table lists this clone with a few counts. DNA for the CDR3: TGTGCCAGCAGCTTAGACCCGGAAAGGGGCGACTATGGCTACACCTTC. Translation gives CASSLDPERGDYGYTF. The gene calls are TRBV11-2 and TRBJ1-2; maybe TRBD1 (5 bases). This CDR3 is 16 amino acids long. The V gene's germline CDR1 is SGHAT and CDR2 FQNNGV. V gave up 0 bases and J gave up 3 bases, with 14 bases separating them.

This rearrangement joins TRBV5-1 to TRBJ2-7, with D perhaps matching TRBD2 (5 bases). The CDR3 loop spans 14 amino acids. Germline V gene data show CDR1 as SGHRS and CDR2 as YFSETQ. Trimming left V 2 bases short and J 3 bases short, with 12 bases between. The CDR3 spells CASSFKTSSYEQYF. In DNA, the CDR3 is TGCGCCAGCAGCTTCAAAACTAGTAGCTACGAGCAGTACTTC.

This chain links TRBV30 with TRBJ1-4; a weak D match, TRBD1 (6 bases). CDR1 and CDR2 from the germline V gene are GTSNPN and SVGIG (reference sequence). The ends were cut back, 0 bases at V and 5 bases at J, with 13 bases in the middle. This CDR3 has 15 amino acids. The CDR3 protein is CAWSVDGGGNEKLFF. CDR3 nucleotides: TGTGCCTGGAGTGTAGATGGAGGGGGGAATGAAAAACTGTTTTTT.

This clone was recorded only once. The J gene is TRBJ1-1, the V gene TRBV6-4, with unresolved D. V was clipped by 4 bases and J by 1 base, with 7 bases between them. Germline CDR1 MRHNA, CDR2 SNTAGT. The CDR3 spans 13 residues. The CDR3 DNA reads TGTGCCAGCAGTGTGGAACAGAACACTGAAGCTTTCTTT. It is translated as CASSVEQNTEAFF.

The CDR3 reads CASSSLGSGYTF. The CDR3 nucleotides are TGTGCCAGCAGTAGTCTCGGGAGTGGCTACACCTTC. V is TRBV6-5 and J is TRBJ1-2, with unresolved D. There are 12 residues in the CDR3. Germline V CDR1 and CDR2: MNHEY, SVGAGI. The ends were cut back, 5 bases at V and 7 bases at J, with 11 bases in the middle.

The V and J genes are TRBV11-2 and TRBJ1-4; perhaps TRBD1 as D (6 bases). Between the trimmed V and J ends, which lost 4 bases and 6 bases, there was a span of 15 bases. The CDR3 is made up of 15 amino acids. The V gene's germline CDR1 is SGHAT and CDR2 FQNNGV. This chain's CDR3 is CASSSQNRVYEKLFF. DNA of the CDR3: TGTGCCAGCAGCTCCCAGAACAGGGTTTATGAAAAACTGTTTTTT.

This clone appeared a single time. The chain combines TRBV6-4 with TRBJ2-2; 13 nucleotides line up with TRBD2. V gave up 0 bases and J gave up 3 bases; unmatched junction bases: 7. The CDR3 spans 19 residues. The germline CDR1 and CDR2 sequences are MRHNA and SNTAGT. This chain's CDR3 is CASSDSEEGLAGHTGELFF. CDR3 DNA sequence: TGTGCCAGCAGTGACTCGGAAGAGGGACTAGCGGGACACACCGGGGAGCTGTTTTTT.